A selection of T cell receptor beta chains follows, all from one sample in a study of T cell responses to AZD1222 COVID-19 vaccine. Assay used: immunoSEQ multiplex PCR; TCRdb lists only in-frame clones, some missing. The sample holds some 100,000 clones, 75% to 95% seen once. The sequenced sample was peripheral blood, obtained on day 0 of AZD1222 vaccination. All receptors derive from an adult in good health. The conserved cysteine and the conserved F or W are not part of the CDR3 here.

TRBV19,TRBJ1-2,10,ASMVPGAGYT
TRBV13,TRBJ1-5,17,ASSYTGGDSFLGNQPQH
TRBV7-3,TRBJ2-5,11,ASSGGGWKTQY
TRBV2,TRBJ2-2,12,ASLYSLADGELF
TRBV3-1/TRBV3-2,TRBJ2-1,15,ASSQESWGGLYNEQF
TRBV3-1/TRBV3-2,TRBJ2-1,15,ASSRALGATTYNEQF
TRBV5-4,TRBJ1-4,12,ASSRVGWGEKLF
TRBV29-1,TRBJ2-3,16,SVEDLWDRSTSTDTQY
TRBV10-1,TRBJ1-5,12,ASKSGQGNQPQH
TRBV3-1/TRBV3-2,TRBJ2-7,13,ASSHTSSGVYEQY
TRBV7-2,TRBJ2-1,12,ASSWTPPQNEQF
TRBV6-4,TRBJ2-1,11,ASSVDHGNEQF
TRBV15,TRBJ1-1,13,ATSRDQQTNTEAF
TRBV2,TRBJ1-3,12,ASRKQGSGNTIY
TRBV24-1,TRBJ2-5,13,ATSDPRTVSETQY
TRBV10-2,TRBJ1-2,12,ASSPTVPESGYT
TRBV11-1,TRBJ1-1,16,ASSLALGQGDANTEAF
TRBV5-1,TRBJ1-4,12,ASSLSRIDEKLF
TRBV7-2,TRBJ1-1,11,ASSQSDYTEAF
TRBV28,TRBJ1-1,12,ASSLQGRGTEAF
TRBV4-1,TRBJ2-2,16,ASSQEPGLARDTGELF
TRBV12-3/TRBV12-4,TRBJ2-7,11,ASSLLLGDEQY
TRBV19,TRBJ1-1,11,ASSMGENTEAF
TRBV21-1,TRBJ2-1,11,ASALAVGNEQF
TRBV7-9,TRBJ1-4,13,ASSLALSRAEKLF
TRBV14,TRBJ1-2,11,ASSEQGAYGYT
TRBV19,TRBJ2-7,11,ASSNRPPYEQY
TRBV2,TRBJ1-1,13,ASRVNPTGTYEAF
TRBV2,TRBJ2-5,10,ASSGTEETQY